This T cell receptor beta chain derives from a study of cytomegalovirus exposure and HLA in healthy donors. Trimming at V came to 3 bases and at J to 5 bases, leaving 8 bases not matched to a gene. The CDR3 is made up of 17 amino acids. Germline V lookup: CDR1 MDHEN, CDR2 SYDVKM. The PCR made use of 60 Vbeta and 13 Jbeta primers. TCRdb's table, derived via immunoSEQ multiplex PCR, lists solely in-frame clones and lacks some. This table has approximately 140,000 clones, about 80% appearing once. V usage is TRBV28 and J usage is TRBJ2-3, with TRBD2 identical over 13 bases. The sequence derives from a male donor in good health and CMV-seropositive. Sequenced input: PBMCs. For the CDR3, the DNA is TGTGCCAGCAGTTTTACTAGCGGGAGGGCCAGGAGAGATACGCAGTATTTT. Translation: CASSFTSGRARRDTQYF.